The clone carrying this T cell receptor (beta chain) turned up a few times. CDR3 length equals 16 residues. Trimming at V came to 3 bases and at J to 2 bases, leaving 5 bases not matched to a gene. This sample stems from a study of molecular identifiers for immune sequencing clone quantification. Each CDR3 protein gets one entry after TCRdb re-called the PCR reads with MiXCR. The table includes about 18,000 distinct CDR3 sequences, roughly 20% detected once. The sequence came from a human donor in good health. Some libraries in this study had Jurkat cell RNA spiked in. Sequencing used naive CD8+ T cells from blood, with Jurkat cell RNA spiked in. The subset denotes: FACS-sorted CD8+CD4-CCR7+CD45RA+ naive T cells. The rearrangement joins TRBV12-3 or TRBV12-4 to TRBJ2-3; 10 bases fit TRBD1. This CDR3 reads CASSFGGTGDTDTQYF. The CDR3 DNA sequence: TGTGCCAGCAGTTTCGGTGGGACAGGGGACACAGATACGCAGTATTTT.